The rows below give T cell receptor beta chains drawn from one sample of a study of T cell repertoires in cytomegalovirus infection. TCRdb passed the reads through MiXCR, listing each CDR3 protein once. The table lists a few hundred thousand distinct CDR3 sequences, more than 15% of them singletons, with around 43% in the top ten. Sequences were obtained from CD8+ T cells from PBMCs. All receptors derive from a human donor in good health (CMV status not recorded). Some clones in this sample may be carry-over from other donors' samples. Both conserved end residues are part of each CDR3. The D gene is left open where the match is weak. A row's size may be missing; if present it is once, few, many or a size class.

>-|-|TRBV6-6|TRBJ2-7
TGTGCCAGCAGTCTCGACTCTGGACAGGGAGGGCCCTACGAGCAGTACTTC
CASSLDSGQGGPYEQYF
>TRBD1|-|TRBV29-1|TRBJ1-2
TGCAGCCACCGGGACAGCGACCTTTCCTATGGCTACACCTTC
CSHRDSDLSYGYTF
>-|-|TRBV6-6|TRBJ2-3
TGTGCCAGCACCATCGGGGCCACAGATACGCAGTATTTT
CASTIGATDTQYF
>TRBD1|many|TRBV7-2|TRBJ1-5
TGTGCCAGCAGCTTAGGACAGGGGGATACTCAGCCCCAGCATTTT
CASSLGQGDTQPQHF
>TRBD1|many|TRBV28|TRBJ1-1
TGTGCCAGCAGTTCACACACAGGGGGCAACTCTGAAGCTTTCTTT
CASSSHTGGNSEAFF
>TRBD2|few|TRBV6-4|TRBJ2-1
TGTGCCAGCAGAGTAGCGGGTGACTCCTACAATGAGCAGTTCTTC
CASRVAGDSYNEQFF
>-|few|TRBV6-2/TRBV6-3|TRBJ1-5
TGTGCCAGCAGTTACTGGGACGAAGGGGGTATTGGCAATCAGCCCCAGCATTTT
CASSYWDEGGIGNQPQHF
>-|-|TRBV7-9|TRBJ1-4
TGTGCCAGCAGCCCACGGGCAACTAATGAAAAACTGTTTTTT
CASSPRATNEKLFF
>TRBD1|-|TRBV6-2/TRBV6-3|TRBJ1-5
TGTGCCAGCGAAAACCCAGGGGGAGGCCAGCCCCAGCATTTT
CASENPGGGQPQHF
>-|many|TRBV4-1|TRBJ2-1
TGCGCCAGCAGCCCTCCCGACCTGGGGGTTTCGTACAATGAGCAGTTCTTC
CASSPPDLGVSYNEQFF
>-|-|TRBV6-6|TRBJ1-2
TGTGCCAGCAGTTACTCGAGTGATCGAAACTATGGCTACACCTTC
CASSYSSDRNYGYTF
>TRBD2|-|TRBV7-2|TRBJ2-2
TGTGCCAGCAGCTCAATTTCTAGCGGGGGAACCGCGAACACCGGGGAGCTGTTTTTT
CASSSISSGGTANTGELFF
>TRBD2|-|TRBV4-2|TRBJ2-1
TGTGCCAGCAGCCAATCACCTCCGGCGGGGGGGCCTACTGAGCAGTTCTTC
CASSQSPPAGGPTEQFF
>-|once|TRBV7-6|TRBJ1-4
TGTGCCAGCAGCTTAAGGTCGGGGCAGTATGGTAATGAAAAACTGTTTTTT
CASSLRSGQYGNEKLFF
>-|few|TRBV3-1|TRBJ1-2
TGTGCCAGCACCGCTGCGGGGGGGCCTATTAACTATGGCTACACCTTC
CASTAAGGPINYGYTF
>-|few|TRBV25-1|TRBJ1-1
TGTGCCAGCAGTGAAATAGGGGGGCTTACCCGTGAAGCTTTCTTT
CASSEIGGLTREAFF
>-|many|TRBV12-5|TRBJ2-1
TGTGCTAGTGGTTTTGGCCGATCGGGTGACGAGCAGTTCTTC
CASGFGRSGDEQFF
>TRBD1|many|TRBV7-9|TRBJ1-1
TGTGCCAGCAGCTTAGTTCCAGGGGGCTTTAACACTGAAGCTTTCTTT
CASSLVPGGFNTEAFF
>TRBD2|many|TRBV6-2/TRBV6-3|TRBJ2-1
TGTGCCAGCAGTTATCCTCCGGGACTAGACAATGAGCAGTTCTTC
CASSYPPGLDNEQFF
>-|-|TRBV4-3|TRBJ2-3
TGCGCCAGCAGCCAAGAGGTTCCGGGACCACTTAGCACAGATACGCAGTATTTT
CASSQEVPGPLSTDTQYF
>-|many|TRBV7-2|TRBJ1-1
TGTGCCAGCAGCTCCCTCGGGGTAGGTGGAGAAGAAGCTTTCTTT
CASSSLGVGGEEAFF
>TRBD1|many|TRBV7-2|TRBJ2-7
TGTGCCAGCAGCTTCTCATCCGGGACAGTCTACGAGCAGTACTTC
CASSFSSGTVYEQYF
>-|few|TRBV7-8|TRBJ1-4
TGTGCCAGCAGCTTAGCTTCCACAGGGTCAACTAATGAAAAACTGTTTTTT
CASSLASTGSTNEKLFF
>-|few|TRBV20-1|TRBJ2-5
TGCAGTGCTAGAGACCGGGACCTCGAGACCCAGTACTTC
CSARDRDLETQYF
>TRBD1|many|TRBV28|TRBJ1-1
TGTGCCAGCAGACTTACAGGGGGCCACACTGAAGCTTTCTTT
CASRLTGGHTEAFF
>-|few|TRBV27|TRBJ1-3
TGTGCCAGCACGTCTGGAAACACCATATATTTT
CASTSGNTIYF
>TRBD1|few|TRBV19|TRBJ2-7
TGTGCCAGTAGTACCGGGACAGGGTCCCTCTACGAGCAGTACTTC
CASSTGTGSLYEQYF
>-|few|TRBV4-1|TRBJ1-1
TGCGCCAGCAGCCAGTGGTCAAAGAGTAGGGAAGACACTGAAGCTTTCTTT
CASSQWSKSREDTEAFF
>-|-|TRBV5-1|TRBJ2-2
TGCGCCAGCAGCTGGATCCTAGAGCTAGGGGACACCGGGGAGCTGTTTTTT
CASSWILELGDTGELFF
>TRBD2|few|TRBV5-1|TRBJ2-7
TGCGCCAGCAGCTTGGTGCTAGCGGGGGCCTACGAGCAGTACTTC
CASSLVLAGAYEQYF
>TRBD2|-|TRBV29-1|TRBJ2-3
TGCAGCGTCGATCCTAGCGGGGCCGGGCCAGATACGCAGTATTTT
CSVDPSGAGPDTQYF
>-|-|TRBV19|TRBJ1-4
TGTGCCAGTAGTCTCCGGACGGAGACTAATGAAAAACTGTTTTTT
CASSLRTETNEKLFF
>-|few|TRBV19|TRBJ1-2
TGTGCCAGTAGTATAATCGCGGCAGGGACCTATGGCTACACCTTC
CASSIIAAGTYGYTF
>-|few|TRBV28|TRBJ2-3
TGTGCCAGCAGTTTAGGGGGAGGCCGACTCGAGGTGGATACGCAGTATTTT
CASSLGGGRLEVDTQYF
>-|many|TRBV7-8|TRBJ2-1
TGTGCCAGCAGCCACGGAAGTGAATTTGAGCAGTTCTTC
CASSHGSEFEQFF
>TRBD2|-|TRBV4-1|TRBJ2-7
TGCGCCAGCAGCCACCGGGGGGGGGAGCAGTACTTC
CASSHRGGEQYF
>TRBD1|-|TRBV7-8|TRBJ2-7
TGTGCCAGCAGCCCAGGGACAGGGAGGGCGTACTTC
CASSPGTGRAYF
>-|few|TRBV29-1|TRBJ2-5
TGCAGCGTTGTTCTCCAGGGGGGGCGTGAGACCCAGTACTTC
CSVVLQGGRETQYF
>TRBD1|many|TRBV7-6|TRBJ1-6
TGTGCCAGCACCGACAGGGCAAATTCACCCCTCCACTTT
CASTDRANSPLHF
>-|many|TRBV10-3|TRBJ2-1
TGTGCCATCAGTGTACTCAGGGGTCGAGCCAACTACAATGAGCAGTTCTTC
CAISVLRGRANYNEQFF
>TRBD2|many|TRBV7-2|TRBJ2-7
TGTGCCAGCAGCTATTCTAGCGGGGGCCACCGCTGCGAGCAGTACTTC
CASSYSSGGHRCEQYF
>-|once|TRBV10-3|TRBJ2-5
TGTGCCATCTCTGCGGGGCCGGGAGAGACCCAGTACTTC
CAISAGPGETQYF
>-|few|TRBV6-6|TRBJ1-1
TGTGCCAGCAGTGGGGCAGGCACGAACACTGAAGCTTTCTTT
CASSGAGTNTEAFF
>-|-|TRBV11-2|TRBJ1-1
TGTGCCAGCAGCTTAGGAGAGTCTCCTGAAGCTTTCTTT
CASSLGESPEAFF
>-|many|TRBV7-9|TRBJ2-7
TGTGCCAGCAGCCATGGTTCCAGAGGCTACGAGCAGTACTTC
CASSHGSRGYEQYF
>TRBD1|-|TRBV7-2|TRBJ1-5
TGTGCCAGCAGCCCGAGTCCCGGGACAGGGACAGGGCATGATCAGCCCCAGCATTTT
CASSPSPGTGTGHDQPQHF
>-|many|TRBV28|TRBJ1-5
TGTGCCAGCAATCAGCCCCAGCATTTT
CASNQPQHF
>TRBD1|-|TRBV2|TRBJ2-7
TGTGCCAGTCTAAGTTCTATGACAGGGGGAGGCTACGAGCAGTACTTC
CASLSSMTGGGYEQYF
>-|-|TRBV19|TRBJ2-1
TGTGCCAGTAGTATCCTATTGGGGCTGGGGAGTGAGCAGTTCTTC
CASSILLGLGSEQFF
>TRBD1|many|TRBV7-9|TRBJ1-2
TGTGCCAGCAGCTTAAAAGGGGGCGACGGCTACACCTTC
CASSLKGGDGYTF
>-|few|TRBV12-3/TRBV12-4|TRBJ2-1
TGTGCCAGCAGTTTTCTGGGCCGTTTGTTCTTC
CASSFLGRLFF
>-|many|TRBV7-6|TRBJ1-2
TGTGCCAGCAGTCTTGGGGACGGTCCCAACTATGGCTACACCTTC
CASSLGDGPNYGYTF
>-|-|TRBV5-1|TRBJ2-1
TGCGCCAGCAGCTTGGAGTCTAGCGCGGATGAGCAGTTCTTC
CASSLESSADEQFF
>-|few|TRBV29-1|TRBJ2-3
TGCAGCGTTGAAGGTGGGGGGGGGGGCCCCACAGATACGCAGTATTTT
CSVEGGGGGPTDTQYF
>-|-|TRBV2|TRBJ2-3
TGTGCCAGCAGATCAGGGTCTTCTACAAGCGCAGATACGCAGTATTTT
CASRSGSSTSADTQYF